A single sample is the source of the 22 T cell receptor beta chains below, sequenced in a study of CD8 T cells in Susac syndrome. Random hexamers primed reverse transcription of about 0.5 to 1 ug RNA. TCRdb reanalysed the immunoSEQ multiplex PCR reads using MiXCR and keeps one entry per CDR3 protein. The data contain about 120,000 distinct CDR3 sequences, nearly 95% of them seen just once; the ten biggest clones take up 0.11% to 0.15%. Sequences were obtained from CD4+ T cells from PBMCs. These receptors came from a human donor in good health.

The chain is built from TRBV6-5 and TRBJ2-1, with D perhaps being TRBD1 or TRBD2 (5 bases each). This CDR3 spans 13 amino acids. The V and J ends lost 6 bases and 8 bases respectively, with 14 bases between them. The germline V gene encodes CDR1 MNHEY and CDR2 SVGAGI. CDR3 nucleotides: TGTGCCAGCAGAACGGACTTAGGGGATGAGCAGTTCTTC. Protein sequence: CASRTDLGDEQFF.

The chain has TRBV6-5 and TRBJ1-1, with D perhaps matching TRBD1 (5 bases). V shed 0 bases and J shed 3 bases, with 11 bases lying between them. Germline CDR1 reads MNHEY; CDR2 reads SVGAGI. This CDR3 contains 15 residues. CDR3 amino acids: CASSYSNRGDTEAFF. As DNA, the CDR3 is TGTGCCAGCAGTTACTCGAACCGAGGGGACACTGAAGCTTTCTTT.

This clonotype was found a few times. The chain recombines TRBV7-2 with TRBJ1-2, with D unresolved. This CDR3 region has 15 residues. V lost 5 bases and J lost 3, with 16 bases in between. Germline CDR1 is SGHTA and CDR2 is FQGNSA. The CDR3 DNA reads as TGTGCCAGCAGCGCGGACGTATATTCCGACTATGGCTACACCTTC. This gives the protein CASSADVYSDYGYTF.

This chain joins TRBV4-3 and TRBJ2-7; 9 bases are shared with TRBD1. This CDR3 spans 15 amino acids. The trim removed 4 bases at V and 2 bases at J, leaving 6 bases unmatched. Germline assignment: CDR1 LGHNA and CDR2 YSLEER. For the CDR3, the DNA is TGCGCCAGCAGCCCCGGGACAGGGTTTCCCTACGAGCAGTACTTC. Translated, it gives CASSPGTGFPYEQYF.

The chain employs TRBV7-9 and TRBJ2-3; 10 nucleotides line up with TRBD2. With V trimmed by 5 bases and J by 0 bases, 2 bases remained unmatched. Per germline, CDR1 SEHNR and CDR2 FQNEAQ (reference sequence). This CDR3 comprises 15 residues. The CDR3 sequence: CASSLLAGSTDTQYF. The CDR3 region has the DNA TGTGCCAGCAGCCTACTAGCGGGGAGCACAGATACGCAGTATTTT.

The chain has TRBV7-9 and TRBJ2-7; D is uncertain. Germline assignment: CDR1 SEHNR and CDR2 FQNEAQ (reference sequence). Trimming took off 5 bases at V and 5 bases at J, with 13 bases between the two ends. The CDR3 contains 13 residues. This CDR3 reads CASSHPIKDEQYF. DNA for the CDR3: TGTGCCAGCAGCCATCCTATCAAGGACGAGCAGTACTTC.

The chain couples TRBV5-1 to TRBJ2-4, with TRBD1 as a possible D gene (5 bases). This CDR3 region has 15 residues. The V end was cut by 0 bases, the J end by 6 bases, with 13 bases between. Germline assignment: CDR1 SGHRS and CDR2 YFSETQ. The CDR3 sequence is CASSLGRAQGNIQYF. Here the CDR3 DNA reads TGCGCCAGCAGCTTGGGCAGGGCCCAGGGAAACATTCAGTACTTC.

The chain has TRBV13 and TRBJ2-2; possibly TRBD1 for D (6 bases). The CDR3 totals 13 residues. Germline CDR1 reads PRHDT; CDR2 reads FYEKMQ (reference sequence). V was trimmed by 8 bases and J by 5 bases, leaving 12 bases between them. DNA for the CDR3: TGTGCCAGCGTACAGGGCCGGACCGGGGAGCTGTTTTTT. This codes for CASVQGRTGELFF.

This rearrangement joins TRBV12-3 or TRBV12-4 to TRBJ2-7; 10 bases line up with TRBD2. V gave up 6 bases and J gave up 3 bases; unmatched junction bases: 8. The CDR3 runs to 15 residues. CDR3 protein: CASSQVAGGGYEQYF. The DNA of the CDR3 is TGTGCCAGCAGCCAAGTAGCGGGAGGTGGCTACGAGCAGTACTTC.

This chain joins TRBV7-2 and TRBJ1-1; perhaps TRBD1 as D (6 bases). The germline V gene encodes CDR1 SGHTA and CDR2 FQGNSA. CDR3 length: 15 amino acids. V was shortened by 2 bases and J by 1 base, with 11 bases between the two germline ends. CDR3 sequence: CASSLLLQGNTEAFF. CDR3 DNA: TGTGCCAGCAGCTTATTGCTACAGGGGAACACTGAAGCTTTCTTT.

The chain joins TRBV7-3 to TRBJ2-3; 14 nucleotides match TRBD2. Germline V gene lookup returns CDR1 SGHTA and CDR2 FQGTGA. CDR3 size: 16 residues. V shed 6 bases, J shed 4 bases, and the junction held 6 bases outside the gene matches. CDR3: CASSPGLAGGPDTQYF. Written as DNA, the CDR3 is TGTGCCAGCAGTCCCGGACTAGCGGGGGGTCCAGATACGCAGTATTTT.

The chain has TRBV3-1 and TRBJ1-4; the match to TRBD1 covers 8 bases. The CDR3 extends over 15 amino acids. J gave up 7 bases and V 0 bases, and 4 bases lay outside the gene matches. Germline CDR1 is LGHDT and CDR2 is YNNKEL (reference sequence). The CDR3, as DNA: TGTGCCAGCAGCCAAGATTGGGACAGGCTTGAAAAACTGTTTTTT. Protein: CASSQDWDRLEKLFF.

The chain has TRBV7-2 and TRBJ2-2; D possibly uses TRBD1 or TRBD2 (5 bases each). CDR1 and CDR2 (germline): SGHTA, FQGNSA. The CDR3 is made up of 17 amino acids. The ends were cut back, 3 bases at V and 0 bases at J, with 14 bases in the middle. The CDR3 loop reads CASSFRGHYPNTGELFF. In nucleotides, the CDR3 is TGTGCCAGCAGCTTCCGGGGCCATTATCCGAACACCGGGGAGCTGTTTTTT. Complete variable domain (other parts from reference TRBV7-2 and TRBJ2-2): GAGVSQSPSNKVTEKGKDVELRCDPISGHTALYWYRQSLGQGLEFLIYFQGNSAPDKSGLPSDRFSAERTGGSVSTLTIQRTQQEDSAVYLCASSFRGHYPNTGELFFGEGSRLTVL.

This rearrangement joins TRBV4-1 to TRBJ2-5; D ambiguous. The CDR3 has 14 residues. V was shortened by 1 base and J by 2 bases, with 8 bases between the two germline ends. CDR1 MGHRA and CDR2 YSYEKL come from the germline V gene. The CDR3 spells CASSQVVLQETQYF. The DNA for the CDR3 is TGCGCCAGCAGCCAAGTAGTCCTGCAAGAGACCCAGTACTTC.

In this sample, this clonotype turned up once. This chain links TRBV7-3 with TRBJ1-1; D uncertain. Looked up from germline, CDR1 is SGHTA and CDR2 is FQGTGA. This CDR3 contains 14 residues. The V gene lost 5 bases and the J gene lost 4 bases, with 14 bases spanning the gap. The CDR3, as DNA: TGTGCCAGCAGCCAAACGCGAAAAAGCACTGAAGCTTTCTTT. It translates to CASSQTRKSTEAFF.

The chain combines TRBV30 with TRBJ2-1; D gene ambiguous. V was clipped by 0 bases and J by 6 bases, with 6 bases between them. Germline CDR1 reads GTSNPN; CDR2 reads SVGIG (reference sequence). There are 12 residues in the CDR3. The CDR3 sequence is CAWSVYSNEQFF. The CDR3 DNA is TGTGCCTGGAGTGTATACTCCAATGAGCAGTTCTTC.

This clonotype has just one count. V usage is TRBV11-2 and J usage is TRBJ1-1; no clear D gene. CDR1 is SGHAT, CDR2 FQNNGV, per germline. With 6 bases removed from V and 5 bases from J, the gap between germline ends came to 10 bases. The length of the CDR3 is 12 residues. The CDR3 nucleotides read TGTGCCAGCAGTCCGGGGTGGACTGAAGCTTTCTTT. It is translated as CASSPGWTEAFF.

In DNA form, the CDR3 reads TGCAGTGCTAGGGTCGGGACTAGCGTCTACAATGAGCAGTTCTTC. It yields the protein CSARVGTSVYNEQFF. The rearrangement uses TRBV20-1 and TRBJ2-1, with 10 positions matching TRBD2. Unmatched junction bases numbered 5, after V lost 3 bases and J lost 3 bases. The CDR3 consists of 15 residues. Germline CDR1 and CDR2: DFQATT and SNEGSKA (reference sequence).

The gene calls are TRBV4-3 and TRBJ2-7; D not resolved. The ends were cut back, 4 bases at V and 3 bases at J, with 10 bases in the middle. Germline V gene lookup returns CDR1 LGHNA and CDR2 YSLEER. The CDR3 consists of 13 residues. The chain's CDR3 is CASSRTRGYEQYF. The CDR3 coding sequence is TGCGCCAGCAGCCGAACTCGCGGCTACGAGCAGTACTTC.

V usage is TRBV6-2 or TRBV6-3 and J usage is TRBJ2-2; a possible D gene is TRBD1 (5 bases). The CDR3 covers 14 residues. The germline CDR1 and CDR2 sequences are MNHEY and SVGEGT. The V and J ends lost 5 bases and 4 bases respectively, with 11 bases between them. The CDR3 here is CASSPTESTGELFF. The CDR3 DNA reads TGTGCCAGCAGTCCGACAGAGTCCACCGGGGAGCTGTTTTTT.

V and J are TRBV19 and TRBJ2-1, with 9 bases fitting TRBD2. The CDR3 sequence is 14 residues long. With V trimmed by 4 bases and J by 9 bases, 7 bases remained unmatched. In germline, CDR1 is LNHDA, CDR2 SQIVND (reference sequence). In DNA, the CDR3 is TGTGCCAGTAGTACTAGCGGGATAATTTCTGAGCAGTTCTTC. It codes for CASSTSGIISEQFF.

The chain is built from TRBV6-5 and TRBJ2-5; 7 nucleotides agree with TRBD1. The CDR3 spans 15 residues. The V segment lost 6 bases and the J segment 5 bases; nucleotides outside the gene matches: 12. CDR1 and CDR2 (germline): MNHEY, SVGAGI. The chain's CDR3 is CASSEQGFGWETQYF. Here the CDR3 DNA reads TGTGCCAGCAGCGAACAGGGGTTCGGGTGGGAGACCCAGTACTTC.